The present TCR beta chain was sequenced within a study of technical replicates of blood from several donors. This clone is a singleton in its sample. This CDR3 region has 17 residues. CDR1 is MDHEN and CDR2 is SYDVKM in the germline V gene. With V trimmed by 3 bases and J by 1 base, 4 bases remained unmatched. Only in-frame clones appear in the TCRdb table, and some are missing; sequencing was by immunoSEQ multiplex PCR. The sample shows tens of thousands of clones, about 93% of them seen only once. Specimen: PBMCs. The J gene is TRBJ2-7, the V gene TRBV28; 15 bases are a match to TRBD2. The source is a human donor in good health. Some clones in this sample may be carry-over from other donors' samples. DNA of the CDR3: TGTGCCAGCAGTTTGGGACTAGCGGGGGGAAAGTCCTACGAGCAGTACTTC. As protein: CASSLGLAGGKSYEQYF.